These 5 T cell receptor beta chains were all obtained from the same sample, sequenced in a study of blood T cell repertoires in COVID-19. Repertoires were generated with immunoSEQ multiplex PCR, while TCRdb's copy carries only in-frame clones and drops some. The data contain 200,000 to 250,000 clones, roughly 89% of them singletons. The sample comprised peripheral blood. These receptors originate from a man under 40 who had recovered from COVID-19.

This rearrangement joins TRBV5-1 to TRBJ1-4; the match to TRBD1 covers 9 bases. The length of the CDR3 is 14 residues. Germline-derived CDR1 and CDR2 are SGHRS and YFSETQ. The junction had 5 bases not matched to a gene; V was cut back by 3 bases and J by 8 bases. CDR3 amino acids: CASSSGTGREKLFF. DNA for the CDR3: TGCGCCAGCAGCTCCGGGACAGGGCGCGAAAAACTGTTTTTT.

This clone was seen a handful of times. The chain joins TRBV30 to TRBJ1-2; D gene ambiguous. The V and J ends lost 1 base and 4 bases respectively, with 7 bases between them. Germline CDR1 is GTSNPN and CDR2 is SVGIG (reference sequence). The length of the CDR3 is 12 residues. CDR3 nucleotide sequence: TGTGCCTGGAGTGATTCCCTCTATGGCTACACCTTC. Protein: CAWSDSLYGYTF.

The chain uses TRBV11-3 and TRBJ2-1; TRBD1 agrees at 10 bases. After removal of 5 bases from V and 8 bases from J, the junction contained 12 bases not matched to a gene. There are 16 residues in the CDR3. In germline, CDR1 is SGHNT, CDR2 YENEEA. CDR3 region: CASSPSWDRGRDEQFF. CDR3 bases: TGTGCCAGCAGCCCAAGTTGGGACAGGGGTCGCGATGAGCAGTTCTTC.

J is TRBJ1-4 and V is TRBV7-9; 7 nucleotides agree with TRBD1. In germline, CDR1 is SEHNR, CDR2 FQNEAQ (reference sequence). J lost 13 bases, V lost 4 bases, and 9 bases had no gene match. This CDR3 has 13 residues. The CDR3 spells CASSSHDRDRLFF. Written as DNA, the CDR3 is TGTGCCAGCAGCTCCCACGACAGGGATCGACTGTTTTTT.

The chain carries TRBV6-1 and TRBJ1-5; D is ambiguous. With 1 base removed from V and 5 bases from J, the gap between germline ends came to 9 bases. The CDR3 has 14 amino acids. Germline V CDR1 and CDR2: MNHNS, SASEGT. CDR3 protein: CASSEVGRYQPQHF. The CDR3, as DNA: TGTGCCAGCAGTGAAGTGGGGAGGTATCAGCCCCAGCATTTT.